This T cell receptor beta chain appears in the sequencing data of a study of blood T cells in healthy people across ages. A sample-barcoded 5' primer and a J-beta primer mix were used in a second PCR of about 7 to 12 cycles. TCRdb reprocessed the 5' RACE reads via MiXCR and lists one record per CDR3 protein. This table holds almost 1 million distinct CDR3 sequences, 45% to 60% found once. Germline V lookup: CDR1 MDHEN, CDR2 SYDVKM. J lost 6 bases, V lost 6 bases, and 8 bases had no gene match. The CDR3 consists of 14 residues. The sequence derives from a woman aged 60-70 years in good health. This chain uses TRBV28 with TRBJ2-1; TRBD1 matches 7 bases. The specimen was blood. The CDR3 reads CASRDRTGANEQFF. CDR3 DNA sequence: TGTGCCAGCAGGGACCGGACAGGTGCCAATGAGCAGTTCTTC.